A single sample is the source of the 11 T cell receptor beta chains below, sequenced in a study of post-analysis software for immune sequencing data. Findings of the study overall: Patients carried a handful of TRBV segments more frequently than controls did, and TRBV5-6, TRBV5-1 and TRBV20-1 were among them.

Their antigens are not known. Sequencing libraries made from TCR beta cDNA carried unique molecular identifiers. TCRdb passed the PCR reads through MiXCR, listing each CDR3 protein once. This sample has some 500,000 distinct CDR3 sequences; around 40% occur once, and the top ten carry around an eighth. Sequencing input: blood. Source of these receptors: a girl between 5 and 17 years old with multiple sclerosis.

This clonotype was found a few times. V and J are TRBV10-3 and TRBJ2-5; D possibly uses TRBD1 or TRBD2 (5 bases each). CDR3 length: 13 amino acids. The V end was cut by 0 bases, the J end by 11 bases, with 13 bases between. The germline gives CDR1 ENHRY, CDR2 SYGVKD. The CDR3 DNA is TGTGCCATCAGTGAGTCGCTGGGGGTTGAGCAGTACTTC. Its protein product is CAISESLGVEQYF.

The sample holds a few counts of this clonotype. The chain recombines TRBV10-3 with TRBJ2-7; 11 bases are shared with TRBD1. Germline CDR1 is ENHRY and CDR2 is SYGVKD. This CDR3 region has 15 residues. V lost 2 bases to trimming and J lost 2 bases; unmatched junction nucleotides: 2. The CDR3 nucleotides are TGTGCCATCAGTGAGCGGGGACAGGGGGCCTACGAGCAGTACTTC. Its protein product is CAISERGQGAYEQYF.

The CDR3 region is CASSPPWDRKGGNTEAFF. CDR3 bases: TGTGCCAGCAGCCCCCCTTGGGACAGGAAGGGGGGGAACACTGAAGCTTTCTTT. This sequence joins TRBV7-9 and TRBJ1-1; 8 bases are shared with TRBD1. V lost 5 bases, J lost 1 base, and 15 bases stayed unmatched. The germline CDR1 and CDR2 sequences are SEHNR and FQNEAQ (reference sequence). The CDR3 is made up of 18 amino acids.

This clonotype was found a few times. This chain connects TRBV5-1 to TRBJ2-5; D remains ambiguous. The CDR3 contains 13 residues. Trimming took off 1 base at V and 2 bases at J, with 6 bases between the two ends. Germline loops: CDR1 SGHRS, CDR2 YFSETQ. The CDR3 reads CASSLLVQETQYF. The CDR3 nucleotides read TGCGCCAGCAGCTTGTTGGTTCAAGAGACCCAGTACTTC.

This chain uses TRBV15 with TRBJ2-7; maybe TRBD2 (6 bases). V was trimmed by 0 bases and J by 1 base, leaving 16 bases between them. In germline, CDR1 is LNHNV, CDR2 YYDKDF (reference sequence). The CDR3 sequence is 17 residues long. DNA of the CDR3: TGTGCCACCAGCAGAGATTTTGGAGGAGGGACGTCCTACGAGCAGTACTTC. The encoded protein is CATSRDFGGGTSYEQYF.

This clonotype has just a few counts. J is TRBJ1-2 and V is TRBV5-1, with 9 positions matching TRBD1. V shed 4 bases, J shed 3 bases, and the junction held 7 bases outside the gene matches. The length of the CDR3 is 15 residues. Germline V gives CDR1 SGHRS, CDR2 YFSETQ. The CDR3 protein is CASSPSGQGHYGYTF. The CDR3 bases are TGCGCCAGCAGCCCGAGCGGACAGGGGCACTATGGCTACACCTTC.

The gene calls are TRBV29-1 and TRBJ2-4; D might be TRBD2 (6 bases). CDR1 SQVTM and CDR2 ANQGSEA come from the germline V gene. The length of the CDR3 is 12 residues. The V end was cut by 4 bases, the J end by 13 bases, with 17 bases between. This chain's CDR3 is CSVGLGTNEQYF. In DNA form, the CDR3 reads TGCAGCGTTGGACTAGGGACCAATGAGCAGTACTTC.

This clonotype has a handful of counts. The chain combines TRBV9 with TRBJ2-4; D tentatively fits TRBD1 or TRBD2 (5 bases each). V lost 0 bases and J lost 5, with 15 bases in between. Per the germline V gene, CDR1 is SGDLS and CDR2 is YYNGEE. This CDR3 is built from 16 residues. The CDR3 nucleotides are TGTGCCAGCAGCGTAGGTGCGAGGCAGGGAGAAAACATTCAGTACTTC. Protein: CASSVGARQGENIQYF. The whole variable domain, remainder taken from reference TRBV9 and TRBJ2-4, is DSGVTQTPKHLITATGQRVTLRCSPRSGDLSVYWYQQSLDQGLQFLIQYYNGEERAKGNILERFSAQQFPDLHSELNLSSLELGDSALYFCASSVGARQGENIQYFGAGTRLSVL.

This clonotype was seen only a few times. The chain links TRBV6-6 to TRBJ1-5, with D unresolved. Trimming pared 4 bases from V and 0 bases from J, leaving 13 bases between. Germline-derived CDR1 and CDR2 are MNHNY and SVGAGI (reference sequence). This CDR3 has 16 residues. In DNA, the CDR3 is TGTGCCAGCAGTTCTACGGGTGTCTATAGCAATCAGCCCCAGCATTTT. This codes for CASSSTGVYSNQPQHF.

This clonotype was observed a few times. V gene TRBV28 combines with J gene TRBJ2-1; 10 bases align to TRBD2. The CDR3 extends over 21 amino acids. The V gene end was trimmed by 6 bases and the J gene end by 0 bases; junction bases not matched to a gene: 20. Germline values: CDR1 MDHEN, CDR2 SYDVKM. The CDR3 region is CASRDTHRASGSGSSYNEQFF. The CDR3 DNA reads as TGTGCCAGCAGAGACACCCACCGGGCTAGCGGGAGTGGGAGCTCCTACAATGAGCAGTTCTTC.

V usage is TRBV20-1 and J usage is TRBJ2-1; 7 bases agree with TRBD2. The DNA end lines up better with TRBJ2-7; the J call may be wrong. CDR1 and CDR2 (germline): DFQATT, SNEGSKA (reference sequence). The CDR3 sequence is 12 residues long. The CDR3 nucleotides are TGCAGTGCTAGTCTAGCGGACAATGAGCAGTACTTC. It encodes CSASLADNEQYF.